This T cell receptor (beta chain) is drawn from a study of siplizumab effects on memory and regulatory T cells. Whole-study findings and limits: Siplizumab produced a significant reduction in alloreactive sequences that were traceable to unstimulated CD4+ memory cells. Proliferating clones, CD4+ or CD8+, lacked an assignable naive or memory phenotype in roughly 80-97% of cases. Just a small share of alloreactive clones was traced back to unstimulated subsets.

Concerning this clone: Its antigen is currently unknown.

J was trimmed by 2 bases and V by 4 bases; bases with no gene match: 5. The V gene's germline CDR1 is PRHDT and CDR2 FYEKMQ (reference sequence). The CDR3 covers 16 residues. Every sample had about 9.3 x 10^4 of its TCR templates assayed. Sequencing used immunoSEQ multiplex PCR; TCRdb keeps in-frame clones, though not all of them. The table records about 50,000 clones, roughly 84% of them present only once. The sequenced material came from naive CD8+ T cells sorted from blood. The sequence came from a human donor in good health. The chain joins TRBV13 to TRBJ2-3; 11 bases are shared with TRBD1. CDR3 nucleotides: TGTGCCAGCAGCTCTACGGACAGGGGGCACACAGATACGCAGTATTTT. Protein sequence: CASSSTDRGHTDTQYF.